Below, 18 T cell receptor beta chains from the same sample are listed, as sequenced in a study of chemoradiotherapy in HPV16-positive cancers. Some clones are missing from TCRdb's copy, which holds only in-frame ones; the method was immunoSEQ multiplex PCR. The sample comprises 15,000 or so clones, about 74% of which are singletons, and less than 10% rests with the top ten. Sequencing used tumor tissue, obtained from a patient who underwent chemoradiotherapy. The receptors here all came from a human donor with HPV-associated anogenital cancer.

This sequence joins TRBV7-6 and TRBJ2-3; D gene ambiguous. V lost 5 bases and J lost 3, with 18 bases in between. This CDR3 is built from 16 residues. Germline V gene sequence: CDR1 SGHVS, CDR2 FNYEAQ. CDR3 region: CASSPPLSTGTDTQYF. In nucleotides, the CDR3 is TGTGCCAGCAGCCCTCCTCTGAGCACGGGTACAGATACGCAGTATTTT.

CDR3 in amino acids: CASSYRGWEKLFF. The CDR3 DNA reads as TGTGCCAGCAGTTATCGGGGTTGGGAAAAACTGTTTTTT. The chain employs TRBV6-5 and TRBJ1-4; D not certain. The CDR3 has 13 residues. Germline CDR1 MNHEY, CDR2 SVGAGI. Trimming stripped 3 bases from V and 8 bases from J, with 10 bases between.

The rearrangement joins TRBV28 to TRBJ1-2; weak D call: TRBD1 (5 bases). Per the germline V gene, CDR1 is MDHEN and CDR2 is SYDVKM. This CDR3 contains 14 residues. Trimming pared 6 bases from V and 4 bases from J, leaving 15 bases between. This chain's CDR3 is CASRLGAEGYGYTF. CDR3 DNA sequence: TGTGCCAGCAGATTAGGGGCAGAGGGCTATGGCTACACCTTC.

This clone was counted a single time. This chain links TRBV6-5 with TRBJ2-2; 8 nucleotides line up with TRBD2. Germline CDR1 reads MNHEY; CDR2 reads SVGAGI. After removal of 4 bases from V and 4 bases from J, the junction contained 8 bases not matched to a gene. The CDR3 runs 16 residues. The CDR3 sequence is CASSSLPGGGTGELFF. The CDR3, as DNA: TGTGCCAGCAGTTCCCTCCCGGGAGGGGGCACCGGGGAGCTGTTTTTT.

This clone was detected only a few times. This sequence joins TRBV11-2 and TRBJ2-1; tentatively, D is TRBD1 or TRBD2 (7 bases each). The V gene lost 1 base and the J gene lost 4 bases, with 11 bases spanning the gap. CDR1 is SGHAT and CDR2 is FQNNGV in the germline V gene. The CDR3 covers 15 residues. In DNA form, the CDR3 reads TGTGCCAGCAGCTTAGTTCAGGGGGGGTACAATGAGCAGTTCTTC. It is translated as CASSLVQGGYNEQFF.

This clone was seen a few times. This sequence joins TRBV5-1 and TRBJ2-5; 8 nucleotides match TRBD1. CDR3 length equals 14 residues. Germline CDR1 SGHRS, CDR2 YFSETQ. V shed 4 bases, J shed 5 bases, and the junction held 7 bases outside the gene matches. Here the CDR3 reads CASSRTDRAETQYF. The CDR3 region has the DNA TGCGCCAGCAGCCGAACGGACAGGGCCGAGACCCAGTACTTC.

This chain uses TRBV25-1 with TRBJ1-1; no definite D call. The CDR3 is 13 amino acids. CDR1 MGHDK and CDR2 SYGVNS come from the germline V gene. V gave up 5 bases and J gave up 0 bases, with 7 bases separating them. The CDR3 region is CASSHGMNTEAFF. The DNA of the CDR3 is TGTGCCAGCAGTCATGGGATGAACACTGAAGCTTTCTTT.

The chain joins TRBV11-3 to TRBJ2-1; D gene unclear. The CDR3 contains 11 residues. CDR1 and CDR2 from the germline V gene are SGHNT and YENEEA. The CDR3 spells CAIASNNEQFF. The CDR3 bases are TGTGCAATTGCCTCGAACAATGAGCAGTTCTTC.

The V call is TRBV6-1, the J call TRBJ2-7; TRBD2 aligns across 14 bases. This CDR3 region has 15 residues. V shed 6 bases, J shed 5 bases, and the junction held 6 bases outside the gene matches. CDR1 and CDR2 (germline): MNHNS, SASEGT. The CDR3 coding sequence is TGTGCCAGCAGCGGGACTAGCGGGAGAATGGACGAGCAGTACTTC. Encoded protein: CASSGTSGRMDEQYF.

This rearrangement joins TRBV6-1 to TRBJ2-5, with D possibly TRBD1 on 6 matching bases. The CDR3 runs 12 residues. Per germline, CDR1 MNHNS and CDR2 SASEGT. Trimming took off 3 bases at V and 5 bases at J, with 7 bases between the two ends. CDR3 sequence reads: CASSDRGETQYF. As DNA, the CDR3 is TGTGCCAGCAGTGATAGGGGGGAGACCCAGTACTTC.

The sample holds a few counts of this clone. The CDR3 DNA is TGTGCCAGCAAACGAGAGGGTGGCTACACCTTC. It is translated as CASKREGGYTF. The chain links TRBV2 to TRBJ1-2, with unresolved D. Germline CDR1 SNHLY, CDR2 FYNNEI. The CDR3 sequence is 11 residues long. Trimming stripped 7 bases from V and 7 bases from J, with 10 bases between.

The chain carries TRBV7-3 and TRBJ2-2, with D possibly being TRBD1 (6 bases). V dropped 2 bases and J dropped 2 bases, with 12 bases sitting between them. Germline V gene sequence: CDR1 SGHTA, CDR2 FQGTGA. CDR3 length: 16 amino acids. The CDR3 loop reads CASSLHQGINTGELFF. In nucleotides, the CDR3 is TGTGCCAGCAGCTTACATCAGGGGATTAACACCGGGGAGCTGTTTTTT.

V gene TRBV7-2 combines with J gene TRBJ2-5, with a tentative D call TRBD2 (5 bases). There are 15 residues in the CDR3. V shed 5 bases and J shed 4 bases, with 17 bases lying between them. The germline CDR1 and CDR2 sequences are SGHTA and FQGNSA. The CDR3 sequence is CASSRTSTPRETQYF. DNA of the CDR3: TGTGCCAGCAGCCGCACTAGTACTCCACGAGAGACCCAGTACTTC.

This clone was seen more than once but under ten times. V is TRBV7-2 and J is TRBJ2-1, with D perhaps matching TRBD1 or TRBD2 (5 bases each). V shed 10 bases and J shed 10 bases, with 23 bases lying between them. This CDR3 is built from 14 residues. Germline lookup yields CDR1 SGHTA and CDR2 FQGNSA. DNA for the CDR3: TGTGCCACCCAACGGGACGGCACTTTCCGGGAGCAGTTCTTC. Amino acids: CATQRDGTFREQFF.

This chain uses TRBV2 with TRBJ1-1, with a possible D match to TRBD1 (5 bases). CDR1 is SNHLY, CDR2 FYNNEI, per germline. The CDR3 is made up of 15 amino acids. Trimming took off 0 bases at V and 4 bases at J, with 12 bases between the two ends. CDR3 amino acids: CASSEALHQGTEAFF. CDR3 in DNA: TGTGCCAGCAGTGAAGCGTTACATCAGGGCACTGAAGCTTTCTTT.

This chain links TRBV19 with TRBJ1-2; D is ambiguous. Germline CDR1 reads LNHDA; CDR2 reads SQIVND (reference sequence). V lost 1 base to trimming and J lost 0 bases, with 18 bases between them. The CDR3 runs to 18 residues. CDR3: CASSIGRTDGTANYGYTF. The CDR3 DNA follows: TGTGCCAGTAGTATAGGTCGGACCGACGGAACAGCTAACTATGGCTACACCTTC.

CDR3 in amino acids: CASRKMLSSYEQYF. DNA for the CDR3: TGTGCCAGCAGAAAAATGCTTAGCTCCTACGAGCAGTACTTC. The genes are TRBV6-6 and TRBJ2-7; D remains ambiguous. Germline V lookup: CDR1 MNHNY, CDR2 SVGAGI (reference sequence). This CDR3 contains 14 residues. Trimming stripped 6 bases from V and 0 bases from J, with 12 bases between.

The chain couples TRBV5-1 to TRBJ1-1; 8 bases line up with TRBD1. Germline CDR1 and CDR2: SGHRS and YFSETQ. V gave up 0 bases and J gave up 1 base; unmatched junction bases: 8. This CDR3 has 17 residues. CDR3 in amino acids: CASSLGRPGQGNTEAFF. The CDR3 nucleotides are TGCGCCAGCAGCTTGGGACGCCCCGGACAGGGGAACACTGAAGCTTTCTTT.